The next 24 T cell receptor beta chains were all read from a single sample in a study of cytomegalovirus exposure and HLA in healthy donors. PCR involved 60 Vbeta and 13 Jbeta primers. Here immunoSEQ multiplex PCR was the method, and the copy in TCRdb shows in-frame clones only, minus some. The sample contains 150,000 to 200,000 clones, about 80% of which appear only once. The source material was PBMCs. These receptors were collected from a woman younger than 35 in good health and CMV-seropositive.

In its sample, this clone was seen once. V is TRBV6-5 and J is TRBJ1-1; TRBD1 aligns across 10 bases. Germline CDR1 and CDR2: MNHEY and SVGAGI. The CDR3 has 15 residues. V trimming: 6 bases; J trimming: 0 bases; junction bases outside the gene matches: 4. This chain's CDR3 is CASRQDRGMNTEAFF. The CDR3 nucleotides read TGTGCCAGCAGACAGGACAGGGGGATGAACACTGAAGCTTTCTTT.

Comment on this clone: At one end, the junction sequence differs from germline, possibly due to a read error. Other DNA sequences in this sample translate to the same CDR3. The chain has TRBV5-1 and TRBJ1-6; D might be TRBD1 (5 bases). The CDR3 covers 14 residues. In germline, CDR1 is SGHRS, CDR2 YFSETQ. Here the CDR3 DNA reads TGTGCCAGCAGCTTGGCCGACAGAAATTCACCCCTCCACTTT. This sequence encodes CASSLADRNSPLHF.

The genes are TRBV11-3 and TRBJ2-2, with 9 bases fitting TRBD1. Unmatched junction bases numbered 6, after V lost 5 bases and J lost 8 bases. CDR1 is SGHNT, CDR2 YENEEA, per germline. This CDR3 is 14 amino acids long. The CDR3 DNA reads as TGTGCCAGCAGCCTACAGGGGGCATCTGGGGAGCTGTTTTTT. Translated: CASSLQGASGELFF.

The J gene is TRBJ2-3, the V gene TRBV2; possible D gene TRBD1, 5 bases. V lost 5 bases and J 3 bases, leaving 9 bases between the germline ends. The CDR3 has 13 amino acids. Germline V gene data show CDR1 as SNHLY and CDR2 as FYNNEI. CDR3 coding DNA: TGTGCCAGCAGTTACAGGATAACAGATACGCAGTATTTT. It codes for CASSYRITDTQYF.

J is TRBJ1-5 and V is TRBV28; no reliable D call. The germline V gene encodes CDR1 MDHEN and CDR2 SYDVKM. Between the trimmed V and J ends, which lost 3 bases and 5 bases, there was a span of 17 bases. CDR3 length: 16 amino acids. CDR3 in DNA: TGTGCCAGCAGTTTTAATGTCTTCACCGGGGATCAGCCCCAGCATTTT. Translating gives CASSFNVFTGDQPQHF.

V and J are TRBV9 and TRBJ2-3, with TRBD1 as a possible D gene (7 bases). CDR1 is SGDLS and CDR2 is YYNGEE in the germline V gene. The CDR3 is 16 amino acids. V lost 1 base and J 2 bases, leaving 14 bases between the germline ends. The CDR3 protein is CASSVPQGGPTDTQYF. CDR3 in DNA: TGTGCCAGCAGCGTACCTCAGGGGGGACCCACAGATACGCAGTATTTT.

This clone was picked up one time. CDR3 in amino acids: CASSSATSTRGELFF. Written as DNA, the CDR3 is TGTGCCAGCAGCTCCGCGACTAGCACCCGGGGGGAGCTGTTTTTT. The V call is TRBV7-3, the J call TRBJ2-2; TRBD2 matches 7 bases. V shed 4 bases, J shed 8 bases, and the junction held 10 bases outside the gene matches. Germline lookup yields CDR1 SGHTA and CDR2 FQGTGA. The CDR3 has 15 residues.

CDR3 protein: CASSSTLSGTAEQYF. In DNA, the CDR3 is TGTGCCAGCAGCTCAACCCTTAGTGGGACAGCGGAGCAGTACTTC. The V and J genes are TRBV13 and TRBJ2-7; 7 bases match TRBD1. CDR1 and CDR2 (germline): PRHDT, FYEKMQ (reference sequence). The length of the CDR3 is 15 residues. Trimming removed 4 bases from V and 7 bases from J; junction bases left unmatched: 13.

The chain is built from TRBV2 and TRBJ2-5, with D uncertain. Deletions cut 7 bases from V and 1 base from J, with 4 bases between. CDR3 length equals 11 residues. The V gene's germline CDR1 is SNHLY and CDR2 FYNNEI. CDR3 in amino acids: CASKLQETQYF. Here the CDR3 DNA reads TGTGCCAGCAAGCTCCAAGAGACCCAGTACTTC.

This chain uses TRBV28 with TRBJ2-5; tentative D call: TRBD1 (6 bases). The V end was cut by 7 bases, the J end by 0 bases, with 24 bases between. Germline assignment: CDR1 MDHEN and CDR2 SYDVKM. CDR3 length: 18 amino acids. The CDR3 DNA reads as TGTGCCAGCAACTACGGCAGGGGACGAAGACTTTACCAAGAGACCCAGTACTTC. This sequence encodes CASNYGRGRRLYQETQYF.

The CDR3 DNA sequence: TGCGCCAGCAGCTTGCGTCTACAGGGGGTCGGCGAGACCCAGTACTTC. Translated, it gives CASSLRLQGVGETQYF. The chain couples TRBV5-1 to TRBJ2-5, with TRBD1 matching 8 bases. CDR1 and CDR2 from the germline V gene are SGHRS and YFSETQ. With V trimmed by 1 base and J by 5 bases, 10 bases remained unmatched. This CDR3 region has 16 residues.

The chain couples TRBV5-1 to TRBJ2-7, with 9 bases matching TRBD1. The germline CDR1 and CDR2 sequences are SGHRS and YFSETQ. The CDR3 loop spans 15 amino acids. V shed 2 bases, J shed 4 bases, and the junction held 7 bases outside the gene matches. The CDR3 is CASSFSPDRGYEQYF. CDR3 DNA sequence: TGCGCCAGCAGCTTTAGTCCGGACAGGGGTTACGAGCAGTACTTC.

V is TRBV18 and J is TRBJ1-5; D not resolved. Between the trimmed V and J ends, which lost 5 bases and 0 bases, there was a span of 20 bases. This CDR3 spans 18 amino acids. Germline values: CDR1 KGHSH, CDR2 LQKENI. The CDR3 region is CASSKDVTVGVSNQPQHF. The CDR3 bases are TGTGCCAGCTCAAAGGATGTGACTGTCGGAGTTAGCAATCAGCCCCAGCATTTT.

The chain is built from TRBV2 and TRBJ1-2; D is perhaps TRBD1 (6 bases). V dropped 7 bases and J dropped 4 bases, with 16 bases sitting between them. Germline V gene lookup returns CDR1 SNHLY and CDR2 FYNNEI. This CDR3 has 14 residues. CDR3 loop: CASIGPGTTYGYTF. The DNA for the CDR3 is TGTGCCAGCATCGGGCCAGGGACAACCTATGGCTACACCTTC.

The chain has TRBV28 and TRBJ1-3; 8 nucleotides align to TRBD1. J was trimmed by 0 bases and V by 5 bases; bases with no gene match: 0. CDR3 length: 14 amino acids. Germline V lookup: CDR1 MDHEN, CDR2 SYDVKM. CDR3 amino acids: CASSTGGSGNTIYF. In DNA form, the CDR3 reads TGTGCCAGCAGTACAGGGGGCTCTGGAAACACCATATATTTT.

The chain has TRBV7-2 and TRBJ1-1, with unresolved D. The CDR3 sequence is 15 residues long. V was shortened by 5 bases and J by 8 bases, with 21 bases between the two germline ends. Germline CDR1 is SGHTA and CDR2 is FQGNSA. CDR3 sequence reads: CASSRPSESLTEAFF. As DNA, the CDR3 is TGTGCCAGCAGCCGTCCAAGCGAGAGCCTCACCGAAGCTTTCTTT.

The chain uses TRBV7-9 and TRBJ2-5, with a weak D call TRBD1 (6 bases). V was clipped by 10 bases and J by 0 bases, with 15 bases between them. The CDR3 has 14 amino acids. CDR1 is SEHNR and CDR2 is FQNEAQ in the germline V gene (reference sequence). CDR3 nucleotides: TGTGCCACCTCGGACAGAAACAACCAAGAGACCCAGTACTTC. It specifies CATSDRNNQETQYF.

V gene TRBV6-5 combines with J gene TRBJ2-5, with TRBD2 matching 8 bases. This CDR3 is built from 15 residues. In germline, CDR1 is MNHEY, CDR2 SVGAGI. After removal of 0 bases from V and 2 bases from J, the junction contained 2 bases not matched to a gene. The CDR3 region is CASSYSGGGQETQYF. The CDR3 coding sequence is TGTGCCAGCAGTTACTCGGGCGGGGGGCAAGAGACCCAGTACTTC.

This chain connects TRBV4-1 to TRBJ1-1; possibly TRBD1 for D (6 bases). The CDR3 contains 14 residues. Germline V gene lookup returns CDR1 MGHRA and CDR2 YSYEKL. The ends were cut back, 5 bases at V and 1 base at J, with 11 bases in the middle. This CDR3 reads CASSRQETNTEAFF. The CDR3 DNA is TGCGCCAGCAGCAGACAGGAAACGAACACTGAAGCTTTCTTT.

V is TRBV4-2 and J is TRBJ2-1; a possible D gene is TRBD2 (7 bases). CDR3 length: 16 amino acids. Trimming removed 1 base from V and 1 base from J, with 11 bases in between. Germline V gene data show CDR1 as LGHNA and CDR2 as YNFKEQ. This CDR3 reads CASSQGGGTSYNEQFF. The CDR3 DNA follows: TGTGCCAGCAGCCAAGGGGGGGGCACATCCTACAATGAGCAGTTCTTC.

This clone was counted only a few times. The V gene is TRBV7-2, the J gene TRBJ1-1; 8 bases fit TRBD1. V lost 5 bases and J lost 5; bases outside the gene matches: 4. Per germline, CDR1 SGHTA and CDR2 FQGNSA. The CDR3 loop spans 13 amino acids. The CDR3 coding sequence is TGTGCCAGCAGCACACAGGGGGGTACTGAAGCTTTCTTT. Protein sequence: CASSTQGGTEAFF.

The chain has TRBV4-2 and TRBJ2-7, with TRBD2 matching 7 bases. CDR3 length: 14 residues. Germline trimming cut 5 bases from V and 3 bases from J; bases unmatched to any gene: 7. Germline CDR1 LGHNA, CDR2 YNFKEQ. The CDR3 spells CASSNREDGYEQYF. CDR3 coding DNA: TGTGCCAGCAGCAACCGGGAGGACGGCTACGAGCAGTACTTC.

In regard to this clone: Because it lacks the conserved phenylalanine or tryptophan at the end, this CDR3 is likely a read error. The DNA is omitted, as the CDR3 cannot be located on it reliably, and the CDR3 follows TCRdb's listing. This chain uses TRBV5-3 with TRBJ2-6; no DNA check was done on the table's D call, TRBD2. TRBV5-3 falls under the ORF class, with uncertain function. The CDR3 contains 9 residues when both ends are counted. This chain's CDR3 is CARSLHHFL.

This clone was found once. V gene TRBV19 combines with J gene TRBJ2-4; TRBD2 matches at 8 bases. In germline, CDR1 is LNHDA, CDR2 SQIVND (reference sequence). V lost 4 bases to trimming and J lost 1 base; unmatched junction nucleotides: 6. The CDR3 spans 16 residues. CDR3 residues: CASSRRGARAKNIQYF. The CDR3 coding sequence is TGTGCCAGTAGTAGGCGGGGGGCCAGGGCCAAAAACATTCAGTACTTC.